These T cell receptor beta chains were read from a single sample in a study of blood T cell repertoires in COVID-19. Produced via immunoSEQ multiplex PCR; TCRdb's table is partial and in-frame only. The table includes around 60,000 clones, 70% to 80% detected once. What was sequenced was peripheral blood. These receptors all come from a man older than 75 with active or convalescent COVID-19. Each CDR3 is given with its conserved first and last residue. The D gene is left open where the match is weak. Clone sizes are given selectively: once, few, many, or a class where the clone is expanded.

V gene	clone size	J gene	D gene	CDR3 protein	CDR3 DNA
TRBV30	few	TRBJ2-7	TRBD1	CASSGQRGTGGSYEQYF	TGTGCCTCCTCCGGACAAAGGGGGACAGGGGGCTCCTACGAGCAGTACTTC
TRBV7-9	.	TRBJ1-2	.	CASSSFYGYTF	TGTGCCAGCAGTAGTTTCTATGGCTACACCTTC
TRBV6-5	.	TRBJ1-3	TRBD1	CASSYGTGAGNTIYF	TGTGCCAGCAGTTACGGGACAGGGGCTGGAAACACCATATATTTT
TRBV6-6	.	TRBJ1-2	TRBD1	CASSYSQGGANYGYTF	TGTGCCAGCAGTTACTCACAGGGGGGAGCTAACTATGGCTACACCTTC
TRBV7-2	.	TRBJ2-3	.	CASSLGGDHTDTQYF	TGTGCCAGCAGCTTGGGCGGGGACCACACAGATACGCAGTATTTT
TRBV29-1	.	TRBJ1-3	.	CSVSSGAGGNTIYF	TGCAGCGTCTCCTCAGGGGCGGGCGGAAACACCATATATTTT
TRBV29-1	.	TRBJ2-2	TRBD2	CSVTLAGAGELFF	TGCAGCGTGACCCTAGCGGGAGCCGGGGAGCTGTTTTTT
TRBV9	.	TRBJ2-2	TRBD1	CASSPRKGQKTGELFF	TGTGCCAGCAGCCCCAGAAAGGGACAGAAAACCGGGGAGCTGTTTTTT
TRBV5-6	.	TRBJ1-2	.	CASSTSGRGEHYGYTF	TGTGCCAGCAGCACCTCAGGGCGGGGGGAACACTATGGCTACACCTTC
TRBV6-5	few	TRBJ2-5	TRBD1	CASSYWDSPFETQYF	TGTGCCAGCAGTTACTGGGACAGCCCTTTCGAGACCCAGTACTTC
TRBV28	.	TRBJ2-7	TRBD2	CASSAGTSGPSSYEQYF	TGTGCCAGCAGCGCCGGGACTAGCGGGCCGAGCTCCTACGAGCAGTACTTC
TRBV10-1	.	TRBJ2-5	TRBD1	CASSESRGAGGETQYF	TGCGCCAGCAGTGAGTCTCGAGGGGCAGGGGGAGAGACCCAGTACTTC
TRBV2	.	TRBJ2-1	TRBD2	CASTGLLAGHNEQFF	TGTGCCAGCACGGGATTACTAGCGGGACACAATGAGCAGTTCTTC
TRBV2	.	TRBJ2-2	TRBD1	CASSSTGIANTGELFF	TGTGCCAGCAGCTCGACAGGGATCGCGAACACCGGGGAGCTGTTTTTT
TRBV7-9	.	TRBJ1-6	TRBD1	CASSPQGTENSPLHF	TGTGCCAGCAGCCCGCAGGGGACAGAAAATTCACCCCTCCACTTT
TRBV3-1/TRBV3-2	.	TRBJ2-5	.	CASTLNQGPRETQYF	TGTGCCAGCACCTTAAATCAGGGGCCTCGGGAGACCCAGTACTTC
TRBV29-1	.	TRBJ1-2	TRBD1	CSVERGTGGYGYTF	TGCAGCGTTGAACGGGGGACAGGGGGCTATGGCTACACCTTC
TRBV2	few	TRBJ2-5	TRBD2	CASSVSGEETQYF	TGTGCCAGCAGTGTTAGCGGGGAAGAGACCCAGTACTTC
TRBV7-9	.	TRBJ2-7	.	CASPGGTPYEQYF	TGTGCCAGCCCCGGCGGGACCCCCTACGAGCAGTACTTC
TRBV5-1	.	TRBJ1-5	TRBD1	CASSAGTGINQPQHF	TGCGCCAGCAGCGCCGGGACAGGTATCAATCAGCCCCAGCATTTT
TRBV9	.	TRBJ1-3	TRBD1	CASSTQTGGGNTIYF	TGTGCCAGCAGCACCCAGACAGGGGGTGGAAACACCATATATTTT
TRBV5-8	once	TRBJ2-3	TRBD2	CASSPRLATDTQYF	TGTGCCAGCAGCCCCCGACTAGCTACAGATACGCAGTATTTT
TRBV27	.	TRBJ1-6	.	CASSPTWGPGSPLHF	TGTGCCAGCAGCCCTACCTGGGGGCCGGGTTCACCCCTCCACTTT
TRBV7-9	.	TRBJ2-1	TRBD2	CASSLVLAGEQFF	TGTGCCAGCAGCTTAGTACTAGCGGGAGAGCAGTTCTTC
TRBV5-1	.	TRBJ1-1	.	CASSIGGNVEAFF	TGCGCCAGCAGCATCGGGGGAAATGTTGAAGCTTTCTTT
TRBV6-2/TRBV6-3	.	TRBJ1-2	TRBD1	CASSTPDRGGGYTF	TGTGCCAGCAGCACCCCCGACAGGGGCGGGGGCTACACCTTC
TRBV9	.	TRBJ1-1	.	CARPSLGRQPNTEAFF	TGTGCCAGGCCGAGTCTGGGGCGACAACCGAACACTGAAGCTTTCTTT
TRBV2	.	TRBJ1-6	TRBD1	CASSGSRGLDNSPLHF	TGTGCCAGCAGTGGAAGCAGGGGGCTGGATAATTCACCCCTCCACTTT
TRBV11-1	once	TRBJ2-2	.	CASSLNPGTGELFF	TGTGCCAGCAGCTTAAACCCGGGCACCGGGGAGCTGTTTTTT
TRBV18	.	TRBJ2-1	.	CASQTGGGGPEQFF	TGTGCCAGCCAAACCGGTGGGGGGGGCCCTGAGCAGTTCTTC
TRBV12-5	.	TRBJ1-4	TRBD1	CASGLAGQGNEKLFF	TGTGCTAGTGGTTTGGCGGGACAGGGGAATGAAAAACTGTTTTTT
TRBV27	once	TRBJ1-6	TRBD1	CASSSTGLSNSPLHF	TGTGCCAGCAGTTCGACAGGGCTGTCAAATTCACCCCTCCACTTT
TRBV7-2	.	TRBJ2-2	.	CASSREWQGHGELFF	TGTGCCAGCAGCCGCGAGTGGCAGGGGCACGGGGAGCTGTTTTTT
TRBV2	once	TRBJ1-5	.	CASWRGQLNQPQHF	TGTGCCAGCTGGCGTGGACAGCTCAATCAGCCCCAGCATTTT
TRBV28	.	TRBJ1-6	.	CASNLGGLGSPLHF	TGTGCCAGCAACCTAGGGGGATTGGGTTCACCCCTCCACTTT
TRBV28	.	TRBJ2-1	.	CASSLSGTPTYNEQFF	TGTGCCAGCAGTTTATCCGGGACACCGACCTACAATGAGCAGTTCTTC